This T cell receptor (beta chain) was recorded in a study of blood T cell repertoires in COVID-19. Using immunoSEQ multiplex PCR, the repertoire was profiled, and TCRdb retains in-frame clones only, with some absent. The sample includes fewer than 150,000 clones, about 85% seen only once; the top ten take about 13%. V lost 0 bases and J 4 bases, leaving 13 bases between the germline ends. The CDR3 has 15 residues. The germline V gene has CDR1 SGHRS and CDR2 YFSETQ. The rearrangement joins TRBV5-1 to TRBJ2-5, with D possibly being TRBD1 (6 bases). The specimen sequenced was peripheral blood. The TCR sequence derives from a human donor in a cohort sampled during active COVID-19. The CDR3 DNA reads TGCGCCAGCAGCTTGGTGGCAGGGGACGGAGAGACCCAGTACTTC. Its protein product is CASSLVAGDGETQYF.